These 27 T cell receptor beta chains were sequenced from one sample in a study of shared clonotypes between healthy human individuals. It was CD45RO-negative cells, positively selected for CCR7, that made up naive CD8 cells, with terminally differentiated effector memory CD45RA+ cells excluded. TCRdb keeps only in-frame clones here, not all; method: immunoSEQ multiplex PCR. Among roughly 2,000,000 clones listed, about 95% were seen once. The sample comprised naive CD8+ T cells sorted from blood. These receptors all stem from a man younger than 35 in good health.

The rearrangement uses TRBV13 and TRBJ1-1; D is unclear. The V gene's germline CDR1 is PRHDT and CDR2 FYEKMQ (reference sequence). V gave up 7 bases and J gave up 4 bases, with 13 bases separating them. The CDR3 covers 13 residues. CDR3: CASTDGVGTEAFF. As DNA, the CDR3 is TGTGCCAGCACCGACGGGGTGGGCACTGAAGCTTTCTTT.

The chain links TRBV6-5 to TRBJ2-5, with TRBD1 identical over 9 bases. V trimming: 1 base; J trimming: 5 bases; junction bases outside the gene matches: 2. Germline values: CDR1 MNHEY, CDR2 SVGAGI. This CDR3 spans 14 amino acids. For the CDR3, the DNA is TGTGCCAGCAGTTACTTAGGACAGGGGGAGACCCAGTACTTC. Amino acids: CASSYLGQGETQYF.

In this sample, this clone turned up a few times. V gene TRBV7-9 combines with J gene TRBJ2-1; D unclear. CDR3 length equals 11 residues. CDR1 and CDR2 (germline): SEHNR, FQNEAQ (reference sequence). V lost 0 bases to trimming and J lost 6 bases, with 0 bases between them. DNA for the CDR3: TGTGCCAGCAGCTTAGCCAATGAGCAGTTCTTC. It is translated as CASSLANEQFF.

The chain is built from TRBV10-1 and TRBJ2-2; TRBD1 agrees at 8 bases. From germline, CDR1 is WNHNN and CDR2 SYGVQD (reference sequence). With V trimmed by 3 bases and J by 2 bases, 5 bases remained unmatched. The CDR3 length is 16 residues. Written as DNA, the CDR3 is TGCGCCAGCAGTGAAAGGACAGGGTCAAACACCGGGGAGCTGTTTTTT. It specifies CASSERTGSNTGELFF.

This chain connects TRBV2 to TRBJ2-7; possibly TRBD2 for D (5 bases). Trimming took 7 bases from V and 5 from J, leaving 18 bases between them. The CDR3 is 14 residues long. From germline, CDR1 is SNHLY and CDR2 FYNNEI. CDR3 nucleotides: TGTGCCAGCATTAGAGGGCGTCTCGTCGACGAGCAGTACTTC. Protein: CASIRGRLVDEQYF.

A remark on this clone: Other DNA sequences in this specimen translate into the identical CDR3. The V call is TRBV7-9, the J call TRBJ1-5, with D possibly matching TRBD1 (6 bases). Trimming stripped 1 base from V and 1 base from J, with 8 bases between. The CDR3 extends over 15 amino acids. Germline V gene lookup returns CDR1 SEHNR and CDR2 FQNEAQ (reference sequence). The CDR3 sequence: CASSLGTGSNQPQHF. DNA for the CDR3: TGTGCCAGCAGCTTAGGAACAGGGAGCAATCAGCCCCAGCATTTT. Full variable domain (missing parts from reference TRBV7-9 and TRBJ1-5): DTGVSQNPRHKITKRGQNVTFRCDPISEHNRLYWYRQTLGQGPEFLTYFQNEAQLEKSRLLSDRFSAERPKGSFSTLEIQRTEQGDSAMYLCASSLGTGSNQPQHFGDGTRLSIL.

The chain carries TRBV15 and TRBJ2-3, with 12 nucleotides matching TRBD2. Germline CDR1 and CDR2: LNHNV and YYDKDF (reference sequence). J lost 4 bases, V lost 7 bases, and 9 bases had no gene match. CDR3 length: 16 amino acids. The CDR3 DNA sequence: TGTGCCACCAACCCGGAACTAGCGGGGGGCGCAGATACGCAGTATTTT. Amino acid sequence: CATNPELAGGADTQYF.

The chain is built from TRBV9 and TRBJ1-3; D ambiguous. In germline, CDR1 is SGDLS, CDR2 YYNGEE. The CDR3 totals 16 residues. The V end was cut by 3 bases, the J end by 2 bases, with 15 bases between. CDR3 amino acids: CASSADDGRPGNTIYF. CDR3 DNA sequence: TGTGCCAGCAGCGCCGACGACGGGAGGCCTGGAAACACCATATATTTT.

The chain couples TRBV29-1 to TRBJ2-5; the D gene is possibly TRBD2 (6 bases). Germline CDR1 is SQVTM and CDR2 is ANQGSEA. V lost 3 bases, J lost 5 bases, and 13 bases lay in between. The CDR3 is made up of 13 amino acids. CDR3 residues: CSVDSGEAETQYF. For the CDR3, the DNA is TGCAGCGTTGACTCGGGGGAGGCCGAGACCCAGTACTTC.

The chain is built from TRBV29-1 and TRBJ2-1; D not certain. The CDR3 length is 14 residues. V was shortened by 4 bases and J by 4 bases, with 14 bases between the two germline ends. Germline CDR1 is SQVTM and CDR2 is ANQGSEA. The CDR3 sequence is CSVVMAGGYNEQFF. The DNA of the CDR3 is TGCAGCGTTGTTATGGCTGGTGGGTACAATGAGCAGTTCTTC.

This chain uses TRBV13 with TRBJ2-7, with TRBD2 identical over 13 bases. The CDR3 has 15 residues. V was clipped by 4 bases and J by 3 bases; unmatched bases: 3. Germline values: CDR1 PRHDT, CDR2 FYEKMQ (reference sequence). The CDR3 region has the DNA TGTGCCAGCAGCTATCGGACTAGCGGGAGCTACGAGCAGTACTTC. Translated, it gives CASSYRTSGSYEQYF.

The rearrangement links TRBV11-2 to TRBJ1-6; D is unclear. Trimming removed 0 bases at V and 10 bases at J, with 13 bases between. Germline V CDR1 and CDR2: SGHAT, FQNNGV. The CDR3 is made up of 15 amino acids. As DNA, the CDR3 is TGTGCCAGCAGCTTAGATTTGACATTCAAGTCACCCCTCCACTTT. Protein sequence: CASSLDLTFKSPLHF.

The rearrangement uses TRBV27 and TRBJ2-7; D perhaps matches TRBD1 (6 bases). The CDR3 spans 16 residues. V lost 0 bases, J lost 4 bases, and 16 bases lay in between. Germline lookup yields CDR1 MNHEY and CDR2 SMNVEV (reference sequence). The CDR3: CASSLSPDREEYEQYF. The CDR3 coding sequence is TGTGCCAGCAGTTTATCGCCGGACAGAGAGGAGTACGAGCAGTACTTC.

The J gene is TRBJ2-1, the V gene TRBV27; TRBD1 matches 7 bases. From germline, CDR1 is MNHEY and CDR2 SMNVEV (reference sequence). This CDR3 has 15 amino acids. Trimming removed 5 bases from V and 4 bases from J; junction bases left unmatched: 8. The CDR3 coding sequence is TGTGCCAGCAGTCCAACCGGGACAGATTACAATGAGCAGTTCTTC. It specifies CASSPTGTDYNEQFF.

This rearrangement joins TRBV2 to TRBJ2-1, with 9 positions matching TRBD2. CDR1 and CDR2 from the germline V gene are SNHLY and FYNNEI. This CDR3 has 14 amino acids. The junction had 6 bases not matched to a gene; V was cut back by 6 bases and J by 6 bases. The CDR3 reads CASSSGGFGNEQFF. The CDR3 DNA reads TGTGCCAGCAGCAGCGGGGGGTTCGGCAATGAGCAGTTCTTC.

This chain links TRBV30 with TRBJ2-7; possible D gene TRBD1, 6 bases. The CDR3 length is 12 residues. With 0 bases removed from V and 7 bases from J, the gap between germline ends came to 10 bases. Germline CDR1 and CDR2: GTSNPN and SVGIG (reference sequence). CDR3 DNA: TGTGCCTGGAGTGTCCCAAGGGGGGAGCAGTACTTC. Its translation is CAWSVPRGEQYF.

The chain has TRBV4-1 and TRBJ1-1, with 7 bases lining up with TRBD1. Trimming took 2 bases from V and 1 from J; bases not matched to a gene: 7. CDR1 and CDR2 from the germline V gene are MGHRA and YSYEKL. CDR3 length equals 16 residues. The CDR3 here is CASSQPAGTANTEAFF. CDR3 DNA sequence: TGCGCCAGCAGCCAACCCGCCGGGACAGCGAACACTGAAGCTTTCTTT.

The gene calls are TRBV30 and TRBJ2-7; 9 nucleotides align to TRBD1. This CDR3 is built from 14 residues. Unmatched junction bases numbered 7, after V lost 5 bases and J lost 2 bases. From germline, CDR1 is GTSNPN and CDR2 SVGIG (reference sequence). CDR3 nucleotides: TGTGCCTGGGAGGGGGGGACAGGGACCTACGAGCAGTACTTC. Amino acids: CAWEGGTGTYEQYF.

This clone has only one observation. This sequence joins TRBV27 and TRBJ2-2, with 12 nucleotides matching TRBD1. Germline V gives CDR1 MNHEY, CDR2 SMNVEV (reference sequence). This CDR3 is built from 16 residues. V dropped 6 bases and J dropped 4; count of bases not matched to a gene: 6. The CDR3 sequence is CASRLGQGAGTGELFF. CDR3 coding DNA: TGTGCCAGCAGGTTGGGACAGGGGGCTGGCACCGGGGAGCTGTTTTTT.

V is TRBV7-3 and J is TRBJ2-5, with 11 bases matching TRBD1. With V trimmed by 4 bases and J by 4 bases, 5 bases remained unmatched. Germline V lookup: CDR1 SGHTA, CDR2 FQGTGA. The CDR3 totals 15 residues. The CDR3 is CASSYGQGALETQYF. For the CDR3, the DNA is TGTGCCAGCAGCTATGGACAGGGGGCTCTAGAGACCCAGTACTTC. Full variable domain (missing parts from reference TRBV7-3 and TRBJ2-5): GAGVSQTPSNKVTEKGKYVELRCDPISGHTALYWYRQSLGQGPEFLIYFQGTGAADDSGLPNDRFFAVRPEGSVSTLKIQRTERGDSAVYLCASSYGQGALETQYFGPGTRLLVL.

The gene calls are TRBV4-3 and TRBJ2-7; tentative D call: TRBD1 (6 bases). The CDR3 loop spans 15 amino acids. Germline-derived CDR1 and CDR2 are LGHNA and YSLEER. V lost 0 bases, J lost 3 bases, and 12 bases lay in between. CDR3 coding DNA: TGCGCCAGCAGCCAAGATCGAGACAGGTTCTACGAGCAGTACTTC. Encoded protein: CASSQDRDRFYEQYF.

CDR3: CASSWDRDRGYEQYF. DNA of the CDR3: TGTGCCAGCAGCTGGGACCGGGACAGGGGTTACGAGCAGTACTTC. V and J are TRBV5-4 and TRBJ2-7; 10 nucleotides agree with TRBD1. With V trimmed by 3 bases and J by 4 bases, 7 bases remained unmatched. The V gene's germline CDR1 is SGHNT and CDR2 YYREEE (reference sequence). This CDR3 has 15 residues.

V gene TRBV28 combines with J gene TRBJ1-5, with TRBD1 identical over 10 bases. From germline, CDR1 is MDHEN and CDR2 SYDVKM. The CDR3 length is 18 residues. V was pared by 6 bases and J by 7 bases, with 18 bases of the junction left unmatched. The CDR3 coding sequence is TGTGCCAGCAGAGAGGGAGTCGGGACAGGGGATGGGAAACAGCCCCAGCATTTT. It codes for CASREGVGTGDGKQPQHF.

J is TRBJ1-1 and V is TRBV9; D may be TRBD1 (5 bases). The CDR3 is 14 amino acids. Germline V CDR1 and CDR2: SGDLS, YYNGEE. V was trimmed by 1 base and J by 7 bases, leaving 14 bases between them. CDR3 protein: CASSVTGGVGEAFF. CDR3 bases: TGTGCCAGCAGCGTAACGGGGGGAGTGGGTGAAGCTTTCTTT.

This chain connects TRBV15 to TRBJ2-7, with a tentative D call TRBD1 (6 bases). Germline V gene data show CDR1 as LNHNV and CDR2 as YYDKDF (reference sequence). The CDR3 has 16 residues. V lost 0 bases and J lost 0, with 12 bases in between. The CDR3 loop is CATSRDLWDISYEQYF. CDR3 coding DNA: TGTGCCACCAGCAGAGATCTATGGGACATCTCCTACGAGCAGTACTTC.

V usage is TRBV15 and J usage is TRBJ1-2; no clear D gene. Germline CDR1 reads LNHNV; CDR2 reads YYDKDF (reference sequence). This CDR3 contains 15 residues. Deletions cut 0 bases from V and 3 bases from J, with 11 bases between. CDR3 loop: CATSRDEEHDYGYTF. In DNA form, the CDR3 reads TGTGCCACCAGCAGAGATGAGGAGCATGACTATGGCTACACCTTC.

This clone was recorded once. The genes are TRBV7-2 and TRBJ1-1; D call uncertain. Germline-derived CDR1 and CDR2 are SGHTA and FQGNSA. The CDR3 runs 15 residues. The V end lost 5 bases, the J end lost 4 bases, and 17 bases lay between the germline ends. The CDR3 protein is CASSLLGDWGTEAFF. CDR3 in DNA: TGTGCCAGCAGCCTCTTGGGCGACTGGGGCACTGAAGCTTTCTTT.